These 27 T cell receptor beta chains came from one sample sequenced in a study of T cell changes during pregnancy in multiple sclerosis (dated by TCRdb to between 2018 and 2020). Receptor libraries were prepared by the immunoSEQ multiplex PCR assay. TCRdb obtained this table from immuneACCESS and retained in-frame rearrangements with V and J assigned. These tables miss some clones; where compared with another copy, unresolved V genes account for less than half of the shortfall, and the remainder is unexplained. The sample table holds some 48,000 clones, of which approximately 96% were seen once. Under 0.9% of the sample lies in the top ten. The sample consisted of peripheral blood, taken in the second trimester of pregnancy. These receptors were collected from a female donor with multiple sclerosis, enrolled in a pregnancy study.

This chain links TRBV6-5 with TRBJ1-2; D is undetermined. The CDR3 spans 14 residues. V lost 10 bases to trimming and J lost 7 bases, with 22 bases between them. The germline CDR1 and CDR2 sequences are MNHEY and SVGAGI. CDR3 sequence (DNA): TGTGCCACAAGGCTGCCCGGTGGCGGTAGTGGCTACACCTTC. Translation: CATRLPGGGSGYTF.

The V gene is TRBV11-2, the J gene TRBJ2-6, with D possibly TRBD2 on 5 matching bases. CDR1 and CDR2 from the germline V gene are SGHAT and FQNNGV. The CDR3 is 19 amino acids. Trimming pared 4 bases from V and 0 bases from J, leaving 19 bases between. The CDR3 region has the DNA TGTGCCAGCAGCTCGCTGCGGCAGACTAAATTCTCTGGGGCCAACGTCCTGACTTTC. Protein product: CASSSLRQTKFSGANVLTF. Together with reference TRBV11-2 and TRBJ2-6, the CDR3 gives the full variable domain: EAGVAQSPRYKIIEKRQSVAFWCNPISGHATLYWYQQILGQGPKLLIQFQNNGVVDDSQLPKDRFSAERLKGVDSTLKIQPAKLEDSAVYLCASSSLRQTKFSGANVLTFGAGSRLTVL.

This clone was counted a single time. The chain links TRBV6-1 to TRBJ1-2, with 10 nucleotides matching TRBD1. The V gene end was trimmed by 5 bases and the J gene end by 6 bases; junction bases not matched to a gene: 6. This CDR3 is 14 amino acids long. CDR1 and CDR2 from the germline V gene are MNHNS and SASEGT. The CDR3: CASSRGQGWDGYTF. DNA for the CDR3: TGTGCCAGCAGTAGGGGACAGGGGTGGGATGGCTACACCTTC.

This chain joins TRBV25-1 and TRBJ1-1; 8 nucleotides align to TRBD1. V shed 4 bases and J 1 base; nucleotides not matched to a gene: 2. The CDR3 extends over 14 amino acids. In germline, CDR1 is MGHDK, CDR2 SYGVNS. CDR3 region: CASSGTGRNTEAFF. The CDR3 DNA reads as TGTGCCAGCAGTGGGACAGGGAGGAACACTGAAGCTTTCTTT.

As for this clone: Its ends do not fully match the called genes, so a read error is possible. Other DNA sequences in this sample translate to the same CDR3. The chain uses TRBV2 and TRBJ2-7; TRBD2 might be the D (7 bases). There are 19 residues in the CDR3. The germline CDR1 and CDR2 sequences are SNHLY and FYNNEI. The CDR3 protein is CASMPNLTGYGARDYEQYF. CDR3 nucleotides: TGTGCCAGCATGCCTAACTTAACAGGGTACGGGGCCCGGGACTACGAGCAGTACTTT.

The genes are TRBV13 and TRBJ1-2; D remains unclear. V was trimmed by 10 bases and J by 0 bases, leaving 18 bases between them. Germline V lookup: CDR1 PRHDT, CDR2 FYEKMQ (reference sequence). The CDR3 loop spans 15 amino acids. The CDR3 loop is CATGRESLANYGYTF. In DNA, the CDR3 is TGTGCCACGGGGAGGGAGTCGTTGGCTAACTATGGCTACACCTTC.

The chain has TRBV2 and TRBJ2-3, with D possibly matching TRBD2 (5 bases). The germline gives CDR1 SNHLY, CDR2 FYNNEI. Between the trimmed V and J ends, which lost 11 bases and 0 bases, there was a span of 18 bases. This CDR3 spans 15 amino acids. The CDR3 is CASSSKQRSTDTQYF. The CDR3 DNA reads TGTGCCTCCAGCAGTAAACAGCGGAGCACAGATACGCAGTATTTT.

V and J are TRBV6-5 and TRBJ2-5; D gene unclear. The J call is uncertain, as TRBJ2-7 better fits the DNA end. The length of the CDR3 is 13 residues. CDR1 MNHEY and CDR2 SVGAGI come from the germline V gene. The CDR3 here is CASTPSGSYEQYF. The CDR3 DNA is TGTGCCAGCACCCCGTCCGGGTCCTACGAGCAGTACTTC.

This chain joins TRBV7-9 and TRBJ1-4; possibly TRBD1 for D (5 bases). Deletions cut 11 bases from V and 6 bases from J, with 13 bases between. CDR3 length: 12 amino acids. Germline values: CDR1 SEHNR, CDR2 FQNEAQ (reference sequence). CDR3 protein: CAVNGTYEKLFF. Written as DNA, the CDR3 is TGTGCCGTTAACGGGACTTATGAAAAACTGTTTTTT.

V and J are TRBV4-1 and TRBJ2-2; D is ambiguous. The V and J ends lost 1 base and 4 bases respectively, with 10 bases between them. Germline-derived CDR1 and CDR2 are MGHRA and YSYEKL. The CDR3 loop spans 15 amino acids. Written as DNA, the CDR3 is TGCGCCAGCAGCCAAGTATTCCAGGTCACCGGGGAGCTGTTTTTT. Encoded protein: CASSQVFQVTGELFF.

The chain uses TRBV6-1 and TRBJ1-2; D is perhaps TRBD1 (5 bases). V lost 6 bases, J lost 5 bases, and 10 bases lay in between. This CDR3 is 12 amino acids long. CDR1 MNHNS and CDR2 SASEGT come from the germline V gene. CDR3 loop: CASSLQGYGYTF. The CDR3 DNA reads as TGTGCCAGCAGCCTTCAGGGATATGGCTACACCTTC.

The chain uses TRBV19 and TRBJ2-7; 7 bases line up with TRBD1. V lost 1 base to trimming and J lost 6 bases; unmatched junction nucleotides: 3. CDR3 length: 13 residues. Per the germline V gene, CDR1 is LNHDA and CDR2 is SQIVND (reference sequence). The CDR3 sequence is CASSIGTGVEQYF. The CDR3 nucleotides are TGTGCCAGTAGTATAGGGACAGGAGTCGAGCAGTACTTC.

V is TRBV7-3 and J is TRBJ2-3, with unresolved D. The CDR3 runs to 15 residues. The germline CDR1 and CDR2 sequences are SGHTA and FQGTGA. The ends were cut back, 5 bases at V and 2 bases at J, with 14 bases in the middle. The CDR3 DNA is TGTGCCAGCAGCCCTACGAACGGGTTCACAGATACGCAGTATTTT. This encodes CASSPTNGFTDTQYF. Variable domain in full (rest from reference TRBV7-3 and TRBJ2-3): GAGVSQTPSNKVTEKGKYVELRCDPISGHTALYWYRQSLGQGPEFLIYFQGTGAADDSGLPNDRFFAVRPEGSVSTLKIQRTERGDSAVYLCASSPTNGFTDTQYFGPGTRLTVL.

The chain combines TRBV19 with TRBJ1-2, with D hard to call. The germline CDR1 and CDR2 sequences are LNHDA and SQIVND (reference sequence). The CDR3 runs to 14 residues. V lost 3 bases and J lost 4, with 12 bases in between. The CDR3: CASSIRTSLYGYTF. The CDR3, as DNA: TGTGCCAGTAGTATCAGAACCTCTCTCTATGGCTACACCTTC.

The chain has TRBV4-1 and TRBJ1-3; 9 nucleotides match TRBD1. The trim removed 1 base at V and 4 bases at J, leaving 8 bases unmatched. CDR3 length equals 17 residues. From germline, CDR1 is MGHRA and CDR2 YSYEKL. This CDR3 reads CASSQAPPGQGGNTIYF. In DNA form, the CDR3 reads TGCGCCAGCAGCCAAGCTCCACCGGGACAGGGCGGAAACACCATATATTTT.

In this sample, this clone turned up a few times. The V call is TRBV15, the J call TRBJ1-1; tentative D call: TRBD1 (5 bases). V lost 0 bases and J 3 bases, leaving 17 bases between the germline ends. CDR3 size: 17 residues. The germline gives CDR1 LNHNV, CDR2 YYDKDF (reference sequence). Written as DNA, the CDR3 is TGTGCCACCAGCAGAGATCCCTCGGGCAGGGCGGACACTGAAGCTTTCTTT. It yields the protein CATSRDPSGRADTEAFF.

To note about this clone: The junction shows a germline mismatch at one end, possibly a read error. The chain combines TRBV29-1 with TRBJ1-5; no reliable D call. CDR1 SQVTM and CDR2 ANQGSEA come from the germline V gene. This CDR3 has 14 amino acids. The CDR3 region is CSVQEVGGNQPQHF. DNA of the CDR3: TGCAGCGTTCAAGAGGTCGGGGGCAATCAGCCCCAGCATTTT.

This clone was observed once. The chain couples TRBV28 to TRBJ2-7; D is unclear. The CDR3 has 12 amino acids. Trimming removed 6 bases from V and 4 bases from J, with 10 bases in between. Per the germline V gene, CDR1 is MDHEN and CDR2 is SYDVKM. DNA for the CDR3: TGTGCCAGCAGCCGAACTTCGTACGAGCAGTACTTC. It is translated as CASSRTSYEQYF.

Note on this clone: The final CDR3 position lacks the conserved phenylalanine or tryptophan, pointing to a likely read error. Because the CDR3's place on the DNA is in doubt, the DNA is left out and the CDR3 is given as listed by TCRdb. CDR3 residues: CASSPQGIPLVFI. The rearrangement links TRBV7-6 to TRBJ1-2; the table calls TRBD1, which could not be checked here. With termini counted, the CDR3 has 13 amino acids. The germline CDR1 and CDR2 sequences are SGHVS and FNYEAQ.

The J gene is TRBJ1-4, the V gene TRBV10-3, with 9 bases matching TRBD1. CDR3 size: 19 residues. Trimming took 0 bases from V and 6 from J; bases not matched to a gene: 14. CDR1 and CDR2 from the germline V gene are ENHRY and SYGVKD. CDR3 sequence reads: CAISESGTGTPYQDEKLFF. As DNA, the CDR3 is TGTGCCATCAGTGAGTCCGGGACAGGGACCCCTTACCAGGATGAAAAACTGTTTTTT.

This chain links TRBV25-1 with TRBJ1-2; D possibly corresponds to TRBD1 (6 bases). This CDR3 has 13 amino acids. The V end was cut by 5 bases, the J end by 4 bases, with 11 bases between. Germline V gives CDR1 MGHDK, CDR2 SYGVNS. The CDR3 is CASSQGLIYGYTF. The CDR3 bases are TGTGCCAGCAGTCAGGGGCTAATCTATGGCTACACCTTC.

The CDR3 nucleotides are TGTGCCAGCAGCTCCGGGACATTTGTGAACACTGAAGCTTTCTTT. Translation: CASSSGTFVNTEAFF. J is TRBJ1-1 and V is TRBV7-2; tentative D call: TRBD1 (6 bases). This CDR3 region has 15 residues. Germline V gives CDR1 SGHTA, CDR2 FQGNSA. V gave up 4 bases and J gave up 0 bases, with 12 bases separating them. Supplemented by reference TRBV7-2 and TRBJ1-1, the full variable domain reads GAGVSQSPSNKVTEKGKDVELRCDPISGHTALYWYRQSLGQGLEFLIYFQGNSAPDKSGLPSDRFSAERTGGSVSTLTIQRTQQEDSAVYLCASSSGTFVNTEAFFGQGTRLTVV.

The CDR3 bases are TGTGCCAGCAGTTCACCGGGACTAGCGAACTACGAGCAGTACTTC. Protein sequence: CASSSPGLANYEQYF. The chain joins TRBV6-6 to TRBJ2-7; 10 bases match TRBD2. The CDR3 is 15 amino acids. CDR1 MNHNY and CDR2 SVGAGI come from the germline V gene (reference sequence). The V gene end was trimmed by 4 bases and the J gene end by 3 bases; junction bases not matched to a gene: 6.

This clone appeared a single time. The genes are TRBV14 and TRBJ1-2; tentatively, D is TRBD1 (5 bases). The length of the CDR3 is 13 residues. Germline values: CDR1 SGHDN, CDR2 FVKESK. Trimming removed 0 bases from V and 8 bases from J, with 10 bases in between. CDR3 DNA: TGTGCCAGCAGCCAAGAAATGGGGCACGGCTACACCTTC. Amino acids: CASSQEMGHGYTF.

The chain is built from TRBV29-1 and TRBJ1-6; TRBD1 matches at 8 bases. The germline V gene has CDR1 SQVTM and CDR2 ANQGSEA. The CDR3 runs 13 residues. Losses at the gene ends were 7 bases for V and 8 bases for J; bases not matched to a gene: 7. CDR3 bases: TGCAGCGCCAAGACAGGGGCGGATTCACCCCTCCACTTT. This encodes CSAKTGADSPLHF.

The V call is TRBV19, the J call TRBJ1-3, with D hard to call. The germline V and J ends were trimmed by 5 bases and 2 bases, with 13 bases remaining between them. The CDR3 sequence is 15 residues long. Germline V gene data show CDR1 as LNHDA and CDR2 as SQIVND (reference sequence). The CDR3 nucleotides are TGTGCCAGTAGTCCCACGTGGGGAGCTGGAAACACCATATATTTT. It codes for CASSPTWGAGNTIYF.

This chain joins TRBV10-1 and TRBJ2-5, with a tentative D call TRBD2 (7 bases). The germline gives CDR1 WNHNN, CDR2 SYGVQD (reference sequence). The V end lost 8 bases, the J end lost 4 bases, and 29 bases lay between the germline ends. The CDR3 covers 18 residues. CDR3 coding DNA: TGCGCCAGCGTTGGAATTTGCCCACTATGCGGGGGCGGAGAGACCCAGTACTTC. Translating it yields CASVGICPLCGGGETQYF.